This T cell receptor (beta chain) was recovered during a study of Ad26.COV2.S vaccination and SARS-CoV-2 variants. Clones were read by immunoSEQ multiplex PCR, and TCRdb kept only the in-frame ones, dropping some. The sample carries more than 300,000 clones, 70% to 90% recorded once. The germline V gene encodes CDR1 GTSNPN and CDR2 SVGIG (reference sequence). The J segment lost 3 bases and the V segment lost 7 bases, leaving 10 bases of the junction unmatched. This CDR3 has 14 amino acids. Treatment meaning: around 19 received Ad26.COV2.S at low or high dose, single or two shots; about five received placebo; per-sample allocation not given. Specimens were obtained on day 63 following the first vaccine or placebo injection.

The chain recombines TRBV30 with TRBJ1-2; 8 bases agree with TRBD1. This TCR came from a person between 18 and 60 years old who received the Ad26.COV2.S COVID-19 vaccine or a placebo. Sequenced here: peripheral blood, sampled in a trial of Ad26.COV2.S vaccine versus placebo. This CDR3 is CALQWAGGDYGYTF. As DNA, the CDR3 is TGTGCCTTACAATGGGCAGGGGGCGACTATGGCTACACCTTC. Combining the CDR3 with reference TRBV30 and TRBJ1-2 gives the whole variable domain SQTIHQWPATLVQPVGSPLSLECTVEGTSNPNLYWYRQAAGRGLQLLFYSVGIGQISSEVPQNLSASRPQDRQFILSSKKLLLSDSGFYLCALQWAGGDYGYTFGSGTRLTVV.